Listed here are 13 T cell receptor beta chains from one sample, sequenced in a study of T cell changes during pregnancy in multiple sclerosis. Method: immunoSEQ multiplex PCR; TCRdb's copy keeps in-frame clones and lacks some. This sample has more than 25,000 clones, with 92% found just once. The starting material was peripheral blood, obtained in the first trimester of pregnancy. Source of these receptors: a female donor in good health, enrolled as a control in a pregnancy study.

CDR3 sequence: CASRAGGGNQPQHF. In nucleotides, the CDR3 is TGTGCCAGCAGGGCGGGGGGAGGCAATCAGCCCCAGCATTTT. J is TRBJ1-5 and V is TRBV6-6, with D possibly being TRBD1 (5 bases). This CDR3 comprises 14 residues. Trimming stripped 6 bases from V and 2 bases from J, with 11 bases between. CDR1 is MNHNY and CDR2 is SVGAGI in the germline V gene (reference sequence).

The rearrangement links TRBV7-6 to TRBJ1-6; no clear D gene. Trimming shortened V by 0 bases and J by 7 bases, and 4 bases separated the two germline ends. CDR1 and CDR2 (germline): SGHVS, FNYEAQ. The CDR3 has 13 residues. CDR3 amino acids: CASSLAQNSPLHF. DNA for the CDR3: TGTGCCAGCAGCTTAGCGCAGAATTCACCCCTCCACTTT.

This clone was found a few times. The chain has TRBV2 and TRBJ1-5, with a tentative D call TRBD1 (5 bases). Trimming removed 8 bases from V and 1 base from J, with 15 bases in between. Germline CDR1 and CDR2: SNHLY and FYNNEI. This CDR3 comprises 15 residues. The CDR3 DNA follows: TGTGCCAGCCGGGGTGGGGAGGGGAGCAATCAGCCCCAGCATTTT. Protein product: CASRGGEGSNQPQHF. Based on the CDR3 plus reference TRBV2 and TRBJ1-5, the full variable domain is EPEVTQTPSHQVTQMGQEVILRCVPISNHLYFYWYRQILGQKVEFLVSFYNNEISEKSEIFDDQFSVERPDGSNFTLKIRSTKLEDSAMYFCASRGGEGSNQPQHFGDGTRLSIL.

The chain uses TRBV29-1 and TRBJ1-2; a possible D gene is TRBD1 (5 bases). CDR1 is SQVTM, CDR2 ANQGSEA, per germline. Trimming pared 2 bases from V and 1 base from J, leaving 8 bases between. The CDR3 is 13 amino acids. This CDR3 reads CSVEQQVNYGYTF. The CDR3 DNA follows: TGCAGCGTTGAACAACAGGTTAACTATGGCTACACCTTC.

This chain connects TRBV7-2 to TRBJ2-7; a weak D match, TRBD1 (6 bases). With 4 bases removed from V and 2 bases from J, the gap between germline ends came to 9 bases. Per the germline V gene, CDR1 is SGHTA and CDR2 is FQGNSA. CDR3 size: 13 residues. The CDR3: CASSSGQPYEQYF. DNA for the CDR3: TGTGCCAGCAGCTCCGGACAGCCCTACGAGCAGTACTTC.

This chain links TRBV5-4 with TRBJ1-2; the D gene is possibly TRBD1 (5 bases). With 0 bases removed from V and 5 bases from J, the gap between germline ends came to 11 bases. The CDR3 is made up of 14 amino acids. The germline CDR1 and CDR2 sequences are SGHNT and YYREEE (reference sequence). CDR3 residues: CASSLVAGIYGYTF. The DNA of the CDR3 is TGTGCCAGCAGCTTGGTTGCAGGGATTTATGGCTACACCTTC.

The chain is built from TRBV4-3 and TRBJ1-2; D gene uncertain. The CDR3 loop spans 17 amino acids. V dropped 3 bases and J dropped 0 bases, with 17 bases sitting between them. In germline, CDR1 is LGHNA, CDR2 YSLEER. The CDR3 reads CASSQDHGRASNYGYTF. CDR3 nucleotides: TGCGCCAGCAGCCAGGACCACGGGAGGGCATCTAACTATGGCTACACCTTC.

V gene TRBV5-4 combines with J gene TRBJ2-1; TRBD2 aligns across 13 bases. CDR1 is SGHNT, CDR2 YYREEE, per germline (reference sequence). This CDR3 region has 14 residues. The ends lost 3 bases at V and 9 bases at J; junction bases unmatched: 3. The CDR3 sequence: CASSSLAGGGEQFF. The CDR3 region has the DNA TGTGCCAGCAGCTCACTAGCGGGGGGGGGTGAGCAGTTCTTC.

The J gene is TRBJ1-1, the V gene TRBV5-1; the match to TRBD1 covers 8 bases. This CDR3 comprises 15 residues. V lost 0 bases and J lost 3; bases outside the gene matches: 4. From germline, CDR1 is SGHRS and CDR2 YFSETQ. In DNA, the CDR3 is TGCGCCAGCAGCTTGGGAGGACAGGGCTACACTGAAGCTTTCTTT. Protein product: CASSLGGQGYTEAFF.

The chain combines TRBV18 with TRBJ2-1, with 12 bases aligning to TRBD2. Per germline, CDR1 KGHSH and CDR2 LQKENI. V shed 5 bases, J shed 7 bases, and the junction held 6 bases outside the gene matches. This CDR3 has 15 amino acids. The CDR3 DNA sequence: TGTGCCAGCTCAATCGGACTAGCGGGAAGTAATGAGCAGTTCTTC. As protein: CASSIGLAGSNEQFF.

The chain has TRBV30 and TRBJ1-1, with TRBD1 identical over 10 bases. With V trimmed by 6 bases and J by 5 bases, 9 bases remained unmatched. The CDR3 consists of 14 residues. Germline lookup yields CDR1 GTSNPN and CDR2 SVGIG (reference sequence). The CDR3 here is CACRRDRGATEAFF. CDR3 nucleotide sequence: TGTGCCTGTAGGCGGGACAGGGGTGCGACTGAAGCTTTCTTT.

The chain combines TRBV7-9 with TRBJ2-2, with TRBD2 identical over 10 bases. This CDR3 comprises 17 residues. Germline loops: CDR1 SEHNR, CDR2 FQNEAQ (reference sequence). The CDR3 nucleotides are TGTGCGACGCGGGCTAGCGGGAGATTGTCGAACACCGGGGAGCTGTTTTTT. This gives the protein CATRASGRLSNTGELFF.

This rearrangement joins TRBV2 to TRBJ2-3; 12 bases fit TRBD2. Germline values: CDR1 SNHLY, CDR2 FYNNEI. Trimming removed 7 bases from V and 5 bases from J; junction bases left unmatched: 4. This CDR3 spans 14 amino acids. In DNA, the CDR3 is TGTGCCAGCACGATGGGACTAGCGGGAGATACGCAGTATTTT. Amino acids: CASTMGLAGDTQYF. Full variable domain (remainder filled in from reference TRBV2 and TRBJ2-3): EPEVTQTPSHQVTQMGQEVILRCVPISNHLYFYWYRQILGQKVEFLVSFYNNEISEKSEIFDDQFSVERPDGSNFTLKIRSTKLEDSAMYFCASTMGLAGDTQYFGPGTRLTVL.